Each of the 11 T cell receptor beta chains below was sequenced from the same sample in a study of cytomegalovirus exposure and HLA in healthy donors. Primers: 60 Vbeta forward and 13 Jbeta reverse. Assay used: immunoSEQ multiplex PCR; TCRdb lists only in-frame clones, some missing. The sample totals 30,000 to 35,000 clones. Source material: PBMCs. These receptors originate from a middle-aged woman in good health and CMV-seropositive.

The CDR3 DNA sequence: TGTGCCTGGAGTATGGACAGGGACAATCAGCCCCAGCATTTT. As protein: CAWSMDRDNQPQHF. This chain connects TRBV30 to TRBJ1-5, with TRBD1 matching 8 bases. The CDR3 consists of 14 residues. V shed 2 bases, J shed 3 bases, and the junction held 3 bases outside the gene matches. Germline V gives CDR1 GTSNPN, CDR2 SVGIG (reference sequence).

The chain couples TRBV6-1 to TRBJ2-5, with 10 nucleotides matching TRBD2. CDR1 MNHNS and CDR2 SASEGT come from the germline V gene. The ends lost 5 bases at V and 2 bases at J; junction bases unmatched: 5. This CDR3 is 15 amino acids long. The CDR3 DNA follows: TGTGCCAGCAGTATTTCAGCGGGGGGGCAAGAGACCCAGTACTTC. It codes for CASSISAGGQETQYF.

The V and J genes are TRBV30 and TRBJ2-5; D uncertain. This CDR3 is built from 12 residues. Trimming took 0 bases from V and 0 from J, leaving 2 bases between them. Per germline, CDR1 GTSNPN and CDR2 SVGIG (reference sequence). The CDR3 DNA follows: TGTGCCTGGAGTGTCAACCAAGAGACCCAGTACTTC. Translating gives CAWSVNQETQYF.

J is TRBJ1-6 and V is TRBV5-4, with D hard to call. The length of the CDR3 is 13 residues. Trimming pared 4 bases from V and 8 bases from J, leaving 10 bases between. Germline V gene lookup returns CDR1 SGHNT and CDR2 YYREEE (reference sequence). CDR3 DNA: TGTGCCAGCAGCCCCCGACACGATTCACCCCTCCACTTT. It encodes CASSPRHDSPLHF.

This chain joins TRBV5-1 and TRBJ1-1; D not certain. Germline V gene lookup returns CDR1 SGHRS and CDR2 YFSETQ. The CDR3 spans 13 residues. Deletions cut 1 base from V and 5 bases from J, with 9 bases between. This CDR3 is CASSLNMRTEAFF. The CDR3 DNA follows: TGCGCCAGCAGCTTGAACATGAGGACTGAAGCTTTCTTT.

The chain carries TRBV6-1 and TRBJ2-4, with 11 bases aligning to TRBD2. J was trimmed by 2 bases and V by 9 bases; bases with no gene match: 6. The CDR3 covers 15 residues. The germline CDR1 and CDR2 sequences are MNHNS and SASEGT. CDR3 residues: CASKLAGDPKNIQYF. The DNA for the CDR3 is TGTGCCAGTAAACTAGCGGGAGATCCCAAAAACATTCAGTACTTC.

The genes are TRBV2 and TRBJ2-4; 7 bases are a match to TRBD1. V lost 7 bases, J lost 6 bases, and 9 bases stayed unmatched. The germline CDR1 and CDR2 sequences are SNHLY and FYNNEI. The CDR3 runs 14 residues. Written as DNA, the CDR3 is TGTGCCAGCATCGGTCACAGGGGCCGAAACATTCAGTACTTC. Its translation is CASIGHRGRNIQYF. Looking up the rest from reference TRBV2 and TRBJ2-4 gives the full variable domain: EPEVTQTPSHQVTQMGQEVILRCVPISNHLYFYWYRQILGQKVEFLVSFYNNEISEKSEIFDDQFSVERPDGSNFTLKIRSTKLEDSAMYFCASIGHRGRNIQYFGAGTRLSVL.

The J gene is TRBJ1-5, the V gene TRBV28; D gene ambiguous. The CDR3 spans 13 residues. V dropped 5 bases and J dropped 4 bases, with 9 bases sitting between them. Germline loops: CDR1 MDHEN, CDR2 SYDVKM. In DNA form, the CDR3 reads TGTGCCAGCAGTCTAGTAGTAAATCAGCCCCAGCATTTT. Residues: CASSLVVNQPQHF.

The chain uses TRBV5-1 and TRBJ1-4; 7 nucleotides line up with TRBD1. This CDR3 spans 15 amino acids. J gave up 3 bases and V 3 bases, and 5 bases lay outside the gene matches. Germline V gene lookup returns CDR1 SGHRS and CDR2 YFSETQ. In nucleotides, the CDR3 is TGCGCCAGCAGCTCAGACAGGGCTGCTAATGAAAAACTGTTTTTT. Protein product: CASSSDRAANEKLFF.

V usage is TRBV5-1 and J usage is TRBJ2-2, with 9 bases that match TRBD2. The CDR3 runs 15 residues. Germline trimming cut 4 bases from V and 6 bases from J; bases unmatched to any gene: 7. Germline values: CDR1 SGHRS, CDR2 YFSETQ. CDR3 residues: CASSGTAGGPGELFF. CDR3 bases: TGCGCCAGCAGCGGTACAGCGGGAGGCCCCGGGGAGCTGTTTTTT.

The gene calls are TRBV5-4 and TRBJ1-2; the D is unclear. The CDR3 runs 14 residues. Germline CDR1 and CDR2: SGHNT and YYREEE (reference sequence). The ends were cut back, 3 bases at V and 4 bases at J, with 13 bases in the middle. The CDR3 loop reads CASSSPGEVYGYTF. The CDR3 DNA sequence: TGTGCCAGCAGCTCACCCGGGGAGGTCTATGGCTACACCTTC. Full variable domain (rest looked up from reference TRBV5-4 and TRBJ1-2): ETGVTQSPTHLIKTRGQQVTLRCSSQSGHNTVSWYQQALGQGPQFIFQYYREEENGRGNFPPRFSGLQFPNYSSELNVNALELDDSALYLCASSSPGEVYGYTFGSGTRLTVV.